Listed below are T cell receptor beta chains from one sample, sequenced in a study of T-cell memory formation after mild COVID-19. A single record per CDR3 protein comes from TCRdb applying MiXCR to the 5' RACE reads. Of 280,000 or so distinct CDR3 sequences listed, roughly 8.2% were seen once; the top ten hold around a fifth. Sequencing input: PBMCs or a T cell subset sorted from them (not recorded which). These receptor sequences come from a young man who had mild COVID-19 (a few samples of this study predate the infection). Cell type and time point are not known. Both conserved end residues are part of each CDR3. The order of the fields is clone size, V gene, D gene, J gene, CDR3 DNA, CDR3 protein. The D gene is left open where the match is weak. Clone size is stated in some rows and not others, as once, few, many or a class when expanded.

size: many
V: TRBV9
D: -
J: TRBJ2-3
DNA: TGTGCCAGCAGCGTGGGGGATACGCAGTATTTT
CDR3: CASSVGDTQYF

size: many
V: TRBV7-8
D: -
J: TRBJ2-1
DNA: TGTGCCAGCAGTTACTCCGGTGAGCAGTTCTTC
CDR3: CASSYSGEQFF

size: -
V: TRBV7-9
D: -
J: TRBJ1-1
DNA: TGTGCCAGCAGCTTAGGCGAGACTAGGCTTTACACTGAAGCTTTCTTT
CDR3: CASSLGETRLYTEAFF

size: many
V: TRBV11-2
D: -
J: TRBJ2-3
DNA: TGTGCCAGCAGCTTCCACGTCGGGGACACAGATACGCAGTATTTT
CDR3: CASSFHVGDTDTQYF

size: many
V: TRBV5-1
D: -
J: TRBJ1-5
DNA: TGCGCCAGCAGCGAGGGTATGGGCAATCAGCCCCAGCATTTT
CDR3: CASSEGMGNQPQHF

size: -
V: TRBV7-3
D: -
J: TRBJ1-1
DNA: TGTGCCAGCAGCTTATGGGCAGGGACCACTGAAGCTTTCTTT
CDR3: CASSLWAGTTEAFF

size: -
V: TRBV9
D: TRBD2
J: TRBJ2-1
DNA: TGTGCCAGCAGCGTAGGAATAGCGGGGGACAATGAGCAGTTCTTC
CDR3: CASSVGIAGDNEQFF

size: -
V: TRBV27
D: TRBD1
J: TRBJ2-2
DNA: TGTGCCAGCAGCACCCTAATCCCTCTCCCGGGACAGACAGCCGGGGAGCTGTTTTTT
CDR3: CASSTLIPLPGQTAGELFF

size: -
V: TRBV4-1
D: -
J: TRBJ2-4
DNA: TGCGCCAGCAGCCAAGATTTGCAGGGGAACATTCAGTACTTC
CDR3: CASSQDLQGNIQYF

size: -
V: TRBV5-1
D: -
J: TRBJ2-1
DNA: TGCGCCAGCAGCGCCGCGCTGGGGCCGTTGCAGTTCTTC
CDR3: CASSAALGPLQFF

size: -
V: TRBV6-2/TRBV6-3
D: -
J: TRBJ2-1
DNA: TGTGCCAGCACCACCCCTAGGGTAAGGGCCAATGAGCAGTTCTTC
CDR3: CASTTPRVRANEQFF

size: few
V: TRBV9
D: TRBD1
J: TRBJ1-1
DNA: TGTGCCAGCAGCCTCCGGACAGGTGGGAACACTGAAGCTTTCTTT
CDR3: CASSLRTGGNTEAFF

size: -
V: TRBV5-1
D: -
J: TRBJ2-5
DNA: TGCGCCACCCCACCACAGAAGACCCAAGAGACCCAGTACTTC
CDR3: CATPPQKTQETQYF

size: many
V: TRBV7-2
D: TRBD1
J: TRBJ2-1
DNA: TGTGCCAGCAGCTTAGCCGCCGGGACAGGGTACAATGAGCAGTTCTTC
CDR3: CASSLAAGTGYNEQFF

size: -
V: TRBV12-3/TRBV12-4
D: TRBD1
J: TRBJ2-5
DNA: TGTGCCAGCAGCTTGGGTGGGGGGACAGGGGGTCAAGAGACCCAGTACTTC
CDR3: CASSLGGGTGGQETQYF

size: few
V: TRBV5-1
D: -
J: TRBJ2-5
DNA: TGCGCCAGCAGCCAAATGGCTACACAAGAGACCCAGTACTTC
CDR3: CASSQMATQETQYF

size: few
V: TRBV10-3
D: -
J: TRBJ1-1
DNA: TGTGCCATCAGCCGTATGGAGAACACTGAAGCTTTCTTT
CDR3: CAISRMENTEAFF

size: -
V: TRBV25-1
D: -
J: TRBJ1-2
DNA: TGTGCCAGCAGTGATCCGAAGGACTCCAACTATGGCTACACCTTC
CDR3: CASSDPKDSNYGYTF

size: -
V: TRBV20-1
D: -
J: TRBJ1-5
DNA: TGCAGTGCTAGAAACCGGGACACCCATCAGCCCCAGCATTTT
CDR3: CSARNRDTHQPQHF

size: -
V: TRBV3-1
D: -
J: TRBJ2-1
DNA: TGTGCCAGCAGCCAAGAGTCGGAGCGGCATGAGCAGTTCTTC
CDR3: CASSQESERHEQFF

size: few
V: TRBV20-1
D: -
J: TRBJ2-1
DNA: TGCAGTGCTTCACCTTGGTCCTCCGGGAATGAGCAGTTCTTC
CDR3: CSASPWSSGNEQFF

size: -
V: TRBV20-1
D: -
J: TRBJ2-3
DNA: TGCAGTGCTTGTAGCGTTAGCACAGATACGCAGTATTTT
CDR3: CSACSVSTDTQYF

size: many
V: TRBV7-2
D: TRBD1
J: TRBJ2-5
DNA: TGTGCCAGCAACCGTGGACAGGCTCAAGAGACCCAGTACTTC
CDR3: CASNRGQAQETQYF

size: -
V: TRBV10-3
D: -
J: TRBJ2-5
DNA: TGTGCCATCAACGGTGCTAATCAAGAGACCCAGTACTTC
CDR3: CAINGANQETQYF

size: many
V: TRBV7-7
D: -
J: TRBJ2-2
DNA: TGTGCCAGCAGCTTACGGTTGGGGGGAACCGGGGAGCTGTTTTTT
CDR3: CASSLRLGGTGELFF

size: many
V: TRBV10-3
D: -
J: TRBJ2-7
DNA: TGTGCCATCAGTGGCACCCAAGGCTACGAGCAGTACTTC
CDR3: CAISGTQGYEQYF

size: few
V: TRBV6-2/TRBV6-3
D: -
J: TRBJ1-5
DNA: TGTGCCAGCAGTTACGGATCAGGCGGGAATCAGCCCCAGCATTTT
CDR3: CASSYGSGGNQPQHF

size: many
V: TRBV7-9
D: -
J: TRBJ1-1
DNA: TGTGCCAGCATCTGGGGGGCCACTGAAGCTTTCTTT
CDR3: CASIWGATEAFF

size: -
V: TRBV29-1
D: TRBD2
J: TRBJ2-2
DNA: TGCAGCGTTATAAGCGGGGTGAACACCGGGGAGCTGTTTTTT
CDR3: CSVISGVNTGELFF

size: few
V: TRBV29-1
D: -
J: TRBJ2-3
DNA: TGCAGCTTACAGTCAGCGGGCGCTCCAGATACGCAGTATTTT
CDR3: CSLQSAGAPDTQYF

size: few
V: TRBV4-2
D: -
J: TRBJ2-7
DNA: TGTGCCAGCAGCCAAAAGGACCGAGTCTACGAGCAGTACTTC
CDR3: CASSQKDRVYEQYF

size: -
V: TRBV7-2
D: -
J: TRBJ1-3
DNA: TGTGCCAGCAGCCGGGGGATGAGAAACACCATATATTTT
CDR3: CASSRGMRNTIYF

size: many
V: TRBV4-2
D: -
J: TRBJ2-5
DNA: TGTGCCAGCAGCCAACAACAGCTCCAAGAGACCCAGTACTTC
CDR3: CASSQQQLQETQYF

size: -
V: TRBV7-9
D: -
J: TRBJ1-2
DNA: TGTGCCAGCAGCTTTGGACCGGATGGCTACACCTTC
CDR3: CASSFGPDGYTF

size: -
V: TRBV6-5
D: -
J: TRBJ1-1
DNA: TGTGCCAGCAGTCGAAGGACTGAAGCTTTCTTT
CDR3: CASSRRTEAFF

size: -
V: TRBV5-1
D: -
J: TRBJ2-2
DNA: TGCGCCAGCAGAACCAAAGACACCGGGGAGCTGTTTTTT
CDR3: CASRTKDTGELFF

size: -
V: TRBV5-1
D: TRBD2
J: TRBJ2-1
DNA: TGCGCCAGCAGCTTGTCGCAGCGGGGGGGTGGTGAGCAGTTCTTC
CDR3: CASSLSQRGGGEQFF

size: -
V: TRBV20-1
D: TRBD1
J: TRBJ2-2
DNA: TGCAGTGCTACCCGGACAGGGGGATTGGACACCGGGGAGCTGTTTTTT
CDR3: CSATRTGGLDTGELFF

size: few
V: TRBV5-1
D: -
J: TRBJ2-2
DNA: TGCGCCAGCAGCTTGGGAAGGACCTCTAACACCGGGGAGCTGTTTTTT
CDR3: CASSLGRTSNTGELFF

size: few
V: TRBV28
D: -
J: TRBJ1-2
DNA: TGTGCCAGCAGTTTAGGCCAGGGACCTGGCTACACCTTC
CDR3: CASSLGQGPGYTF

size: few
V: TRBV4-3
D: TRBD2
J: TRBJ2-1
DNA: TGCGCCAGCAGCCAAGAGGGACTAGCGGGGTATAATGAGCAGTTCTTC
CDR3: CASSQEGLAGYNEQFF

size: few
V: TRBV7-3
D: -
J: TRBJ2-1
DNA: TGTGCCAGCCGACCCCGCGGCGGATATGAGCAGTTCTTC
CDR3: CASRPRGGYEQFF

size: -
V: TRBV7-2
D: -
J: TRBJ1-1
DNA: TGTGCCAGCAGCTTAGCGATGGCCACTGAAGCTTTCTTT
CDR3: CASSLAMATEAFF

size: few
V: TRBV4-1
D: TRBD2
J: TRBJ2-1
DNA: TGCGCCAGCAGCCCCCAAGACGGGCTAGCGGGGGGGCGTGAGCAGTTCTTC
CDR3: CASSPQDGLAGGREQFF

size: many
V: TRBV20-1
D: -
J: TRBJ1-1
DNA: TGCAGTGCTAGTGATGTTAACACTGAAGCTTTCTTT
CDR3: CSASDVNTEAFF

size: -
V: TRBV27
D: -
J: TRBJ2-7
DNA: TGTGCCAGCAGTTTAACAGGCCACGGCTACGAGCAGTACTTC
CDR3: CASSLTGHGYEQYF

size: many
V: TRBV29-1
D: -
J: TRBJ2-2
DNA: TGCAGCGTTAAACGGACCGGGGAGCTGTTTTTT
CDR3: CSVKRTGELFF

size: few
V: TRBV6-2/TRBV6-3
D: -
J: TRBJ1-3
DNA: TGTGCCAGCAACTGGGGCTCGGGGCCTCTCTTCGGAAACACCATATATTTT
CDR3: CASNWGSGPLFGNTIYF

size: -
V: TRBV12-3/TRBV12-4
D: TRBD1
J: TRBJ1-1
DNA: TGTGCCAGCAGGGAGGGACAGACGAACACTGAAGCTTTCTTT
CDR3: CASREGQTNTEAFF

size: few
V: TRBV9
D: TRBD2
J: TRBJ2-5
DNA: TGTGCCAGCAGCGTCCGAGCGGGGGCGGAGACCCAGTACTTC
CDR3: CASSVRAGAETQYF

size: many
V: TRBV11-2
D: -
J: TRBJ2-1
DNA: TGTGCCAGCAGCCACGGGGCTTGGGAGCAGTTCTTC
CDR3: CASSHGAWEQFF

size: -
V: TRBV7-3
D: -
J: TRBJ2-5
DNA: TGTGCCAGCAGCTTTGGGGGGCTTCGGGGGGAGACCCAGTACTTC
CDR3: CASSFGGLRGETQYF

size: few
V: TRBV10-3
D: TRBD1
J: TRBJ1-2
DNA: TGTGCCATCAGCCGGACAGGGGCTGATGGCTACACCTTC
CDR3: CAISRTGADGYTF

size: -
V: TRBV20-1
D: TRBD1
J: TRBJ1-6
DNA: TGCAGTGCCCCCCAACCGGGACAGGGTTCACCCCTCCACTTT
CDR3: CSAPQPGQGSPLHF

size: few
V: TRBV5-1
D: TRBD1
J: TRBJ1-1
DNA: TGCGCCAGCAGCTTCTGGACAGGGCCGAACACTGAAGCTTTCTTT
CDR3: CASSFWTGPNTEAFF

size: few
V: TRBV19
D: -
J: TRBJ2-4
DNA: TGTGCCAGTAGTTTGGTAGGACAAGCGAAAAACATTCAGTACTTC
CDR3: CASSLVGQAKNIQYF

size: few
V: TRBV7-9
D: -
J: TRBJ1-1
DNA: TGTGCCAGCAGCGCGGTCATGAACACTGAAGCTTTCTTT
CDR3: CASSAVMNTEAFF